The rows below give T cell receptor beta chains drawn from one sample of a study of blood T cells in healthy people across ages. From the 5' RACE reads, TCRdb called clonotypes with MiXCR, one entry per CDR3 protein. This table has roughly 1.9 million distinct CDR3 sequences, approximately 40% appearing once. Sequencing was done on a sample of blood. Receptors originate from a human donor in good health. Both conserved end residues are part of each CDR3. The order of the fields is V gene, D gene, J gene, CDR3 protein. A D gene is named only where the DNA matches it firmly.

v_call: TRBV29-1
d_call: NA
j_call: TRBJ2-7
cdr3_aa: CSGAGTQGRSYEQYF

v_call: TRBV24-1
d_call: NA
j_call: TRBJ1-1
cdr3_aa: CATSDPFRGQAFF

v_call: TRBV12-3/TRBV12-4
d_call: TRBD2
j_call: TRBJ2-5
cdr3_aa: CASADSGGLQETQYF

v_call: TRBV6-1
d_call: NA
j_call: NA
cdr3_aa: CASTKLDEQYF

v_call: TRBV6-2/TRBV6-3
d_call: NA
j_call: TRBJ2-7
cdr3_aa: CASSYGGFLASYEQYF

v_call: TRBV30
d_call: NA
j_call: TRBJ2-7
cdr3_aa: CAWGRQDTSYEQYF

v_call: TRBV29-1
d_call: NA
j_call: TRBJ2-7
cdr3_aa: CSVSDRTYEQYF

v_call: TRBV3-1
d_call: NA
j_call: TRBJ1-5
cdr3_aa: CASSPYPVQPQHF

v_call: TRBV12-3/TRBV12-4
d_call: TRBD1
j_call: TRBJ2-1
cdr3_aa: CANSLGGQGNEQFF

v_call: TRBV29-1
d_call: NA
j_call: TRBJ1-1
cdr3_aa: CSVMWGSVAEAFF

v_call: TRBV7-3
d_call: TRBD2
j_call: TRBJ2-5
cdr3_aa: CASSSLAEPGETQYF

v_call: TRBV6-2/TRBV6-3
d_call: NA
j_call: NA
cdr3_aa: CASNTNLGVYEQYF

v_call: TRBV4-1
d_call: NA
j_call: TRBJ2-1
cdr3_aa: CASSQDGVDEQFF

v_call: TRBV3-1
d_call: TRBD2
j_call: TRBJ2-3
cdr3_aa: CASSQSSGGDTQYF

v_call: TRBV29-1
d_call: NA
j_call: TRBJ1-4
cdr3_aa: CSAKSEVLFF

v_call: TRBV7-3
d_call: NA
j_call: TRBJ2-2
cdr3_aa: CASSIPGTGELFF

v_call: TRBV20-1
d_call: NA
j_call: TRBJ2-7
cdr3_aa: CSARQTAYEQYF

v_call: TRBV6-5
d_call: NA
j_call: TRBJ2-7
cdr3_aa: CASRQGTEQYF

v_call: TRBV5-1
d_call: TRBD1
j_call: TRBJ2-6
cdr3_aa: CASSLSGQGAFGANVLTF

v_call: TRBV4-1
d_call: NA
j_call: TRBJ2-3
cdr3_aa: CASQRVGGPSTGTQYF

v_call: TRBV10-3
d_call: NA
j_call: TRBJ2-1
cdr3_aa: CAISEDLYDEQFF

v_call: TRBV29-1
d_call: NA
j_call: TRBJ1-1
cdr3_aa: CSVWEQDTEAFF

v_call: TRBV28
d_call: NA
j_call: TRBJ2-7
cdr3_aa: CASSLLSTEPYEQYF

v_call: TRBV7-2
d_call: NA
j_call: TRBJ2-5
cdr3_aa: CASSLGTRTPVETQYF

v_call: TRBV12-3/TRBV12-4
d_call: NA
j_call: TRBJ1-2
cdr3_aa: CASSLGLYYGYTF

v_call: TRBV7-2
d_call: TRBD2
j_call: TRBJ2-1
cdr3_aa: CASSLAWLAGEQFF

v_call: TRBV4-2
d_call: TRBD2
j_call: TRBJ2-1
cdr3_aa: CASSQDPAGASYNEQFF

v_call: TRBV5-1
d_call: TRBD1
j_call: TRBJ2-7
cdr3_aa: CASSPLGQGAREQYF

v_call: TRBV10-3
d_call: NA
j_call: TRBJ2-1
cdr3_aa: CAISESFGAGEQFF

v_call: TRBV20-1
d_call: NA
j_call: TRBJ1-5
cdr3_aa: CSARDNRGQPQHF

v_call: TRBV7-2
d_call: NA
j_call: TRBJ2-1
cdr3_aa: CAGSLAKPPEQFF

v_call: TRBV20-1
d_call: NA
j_call: TRBJ1-5
cdr3_aa: CSARDTGLANQPQHF

v_call: TRBV20-1
d_call: TRBD1
j_call: TRBJ2-7
cdr3_aa: CSAGTGYGDDEQYF

v_call: TRBV6-5
d_call: NA
j_call: TRBJ2-1
cdr3_aa: CASTRSGSFNEQFF

v_call: TRBV12-3/TRBV12-4
d_call: NA
j_call: TRBJ1-3
cdr3_aa: CASSIRVGRQSSGNTIYF

v_call: TRBV7-9
d_call: NA
j_call: TRBJ2-1
cdr3_aa: CTSRSSGNAGEQFF

v_call: TRBV4-3
d_call: NA
j_call: TRBJ2-1
cdr3_aa: CASSGQTTPGEQFF

v_call: TRBV3-1
d_call: NA
j_call: TRBJ1-2
cdr3_aa: CASSHEWEGFKDGYTF

v_call: TRBV6-2/TRBV6-3
d_call: TRBD2
j_call: TRBJ2-1
cdr3_aa: CASSYLAGTPYNEQFF

v_call: TRBV7-9
d_call: NA
j_call: NA
cdr3_aa: CASSLEFHEQYF

v_call: TRBV7-2
d_call: NA
j_call: TRBJ2-5
cdr3_aa: CASSLRRDKETQYF

v_call: TRBV20-1
d_call: NA
j_call: TRBJ1-4
cdr3_aa: CSARGQDNNEKLFF

v_call: TRBV20-1
d_call: NA
j_call: TRBJ2-5
cdr3_aa: CSAILSRAETQYF

v_call: TRBV5-1
d_call: TRBD2
j_call: TRBJ2-2
cdr3_aa: CASSFSTSGEITGELFF

v_call: TRBV20-1
d_call: NA
j_call: TRBJ2-3
cdr3_aa: CSRDSRVDTQYF

v_call: TRBV10-3
d_call: NA
j_call: TRBJ2-7
cdr3_aa: CAISRDRSSYEQYF

v_call: TRBV5-1
d_call: TRBD1
j_call: TRBJ1-4
cdr3_aa: CASSSGTGYQKLFF

v_call: TRBV20-1
d_call: TRBD1
j_call: TRBJ1-2
cdr3_aa: CSAQRGDRVDGYTF

v_call: TRBV7-2
d_call: NA
j_call: TRBJ2-3
cdr3_aa: CASSFRRMADTQYF

v_call: TRBV7-9
d_call: TRBD2
j_call: TRBJ2-3
cdr3_aa: CASSSTTAGATTDTQYF

v_call: TRBV3-1
d_call: NA
j_call: TRBJ2-1
cdr3_aa: CASSHQFLLQGHEQFF

v_call: TRBV20-1
d_call: TRBD2
j_call: TRBJ2-5
cdr3_aa: CSARPPGAGGQETQYF

v_call: TRBV9
d_call: TRBD2
j_call: TRBJ2-1
cdr3_aa: CASSPRLAGGNLNEQFF

v_call: TRBV11-3
d_call: NA
j_call: TRBJ1-6
cdr3_aa: CASSLRPPNSPLHF

v_call: TRBV29-1
d_call: NA
j_call: TRBJ2-7
cdr3_aa: CSVGYWGQSSYEQYF